This T cell receptor (beta chain) was retrieved from a study of identical twins. CDR1 GTSNPN and CDR2 SVGIG come from the germline V gene (reference sequence). The V end was cut by 2 bases, the J end by 0 bases, with 14 bases between. The CDR3 spans 15 residues. TCRdb passed the 5' RACE reads through MiXCR, listing each CDR3 protein once. In the table there are 400,000 to 550,000 distinct CDR3 sequences, approximately 15% of which are singletons. The sample also formed part of further work on yellow fever vaccine responses in identical twins.

Sequenced material: CD4+ T cells sorted from blood. The chain joins TRBV30 to TRBJ2-7, with D tentatively TRBD1 or TRBD2 (6 bases each). This receptor was identified in a woman between 18 and 29 years old in good health. The DNA for the CDR3 is TGTGCCTGGAGTCTCCCGGGGGACATCTCCTACGAGCAGTACTTC. Translating it yields CAWSLPGDISYEQYF.